The next 22 T cell receptor beta chains were all read from a single sample in a study of T cell responses to AZD1222 COVID-19 vaccine. Libraries were prepared by immunoSEQ multiplex PCR; TCRdb keeps only in-frame clonotypes and omits some of them. The data contain more than 140,000 clones, more than 75% of them singletons. The specimen was peripheral blood, collected on day 0 of AZD1222 vaccination. The receptors originated from an adult in good health.

The rearrangement joins TRBV7-2 to TRBJ1-5; 7 nucleotides line up with TRBD1. Per the germline V gene, CDR1 is SGHTA and CDR2 is FQGNSA. Trimming took 1 base from V and 6 from J; bases not matched to a gene: 6. There are 15 residues in the CDR3. CDR3 amino acids: CASSLGAGGRQPQHF. The CDR3 DNA reads TGTGCCAGCAGCTTAGGGGCAGGGGGTCGTCAGCCCCAGCATTTT.

About this clone: Other DNA sequences in the sample encode the same CDR3. As DNA, the CDR3 is TGTGCCAGCAGCTTAAGGCCCGAGGGAAAAAAACTGTTTTTT. Its translation is CASSLRPEGKKLFF. The chain joins TRBV13 to TRBJ1-4, with D unresolved. The germline V gene has CDR1 PRHDT and CDR2 FYEKMQ (reference sequence). Trimming stripped 2 bases from V and 9 bases from J, with 13 bases between. The CDR3 is made up of 14 amino acids.

This chain uses TRBV6-4 with TRBJ2-2; no reliable D call. CDR3 length equals 15 residues. V lost 3 bases, J lost 1 base, and 9 bases lay in between. Germline V gene sequence: CDR1 MRHNA, CDR2 SNTAGT. CDR3 protein: CASSEKGGNTGELFF. CDR3 in DNA: TGTGCCAGCAGTGAAAAGGGCGGGAACACCGGGGAGCTGTTTTTT.

About this clone: The sample has other DNA sequences that encode this CDR3 too. CDR3 residues: CASSYSGGGYEQYF. The CDR3 DNA reads as TGTGCCAGCAGTTACTCTGGAGGTGGGTACGAGCAGTACTTC. The rearrangement uses TRBV6-5 and TRBJ2-7; a possible D gene is TRBD2 (5 bases). The CDR3 sequence is 14 residues long. Germline loops: CDR1 MNHEY, CDR2 SVGAGI. Trimming took off 0 bases at V and 4 bases at J, with 10 bases between the two ends.

This clone was counted between two and nine times. CDR3 residues: CASSPSSGPRTGNTIYF. The DNA for the CDR3 is TGTGCCAGCAGCCCCTCCTCCGGACCTCGCACTGGAAACACCATATATTTT. The chain couples TRBV9 to TRBJ1-3; D ambiguous. Per the germline V gene, CDR1 is SGDLS and CDR2 is YYNGEE. CDR3 length equals 17 residues. The germline V and J ends were trimmed by 4 bases and 2 bases, with 19 bases remaining between them.

The V gene is TRBV27, the J gene TRBJ2-7, with 8 bases that match TRBD2. This CDR3 has 14 amino acids. Germline CDR1 is MNHEY and CDR2 is SMNVEV (reference sequence). V gave up 6 bases and J gave up 0 bases; unmatched junction bases: 4. CDR3 nucleotides: TGTGCCAGCAGATACGGGAGGGGCTCCTACGAGCAGTACTTC. Amino acid sequence: CASRYGRGSYEQYF.

V and J are TRBV2 and TRBJ2-7, with TRBD2 matching over 11 bases. Germline CDR1 is SNHLY and CDR2 is FYNNEI. V was pared by 5 bases and J by 0 bases, with 3 bases of the junction left unmatched. There are 15 residues in the CDR3. The DNA for the CDR3 is TGTGCCAGCAGTCGGACTAGCGGGTCCTCCTACGAGCAGTACTTC. Its protein product is CASSRTSGSSYEQYF.

This clone was observed a single time. The rearrangement joins TRBV2 to TRBJ2-1; 14 nucleotides agree with TRBD2. J was trimmed by 7 bases and V by 9 bases; bases with no gene match: 5. CDR3 size: 14 residues. CDR1 is SNHLY, CDR2 FYNNEI, per germline. CDR3 DNA sequence: TGTGCCAGTCTGGGACTAGCGGGAGTAAATGAGCAGTTCTTC. It encodes CASLGLAGVNEQFF.

J is TRBJ2-1 and V is TRBV7-2, with TRBD2 identical over 9 bases. Germline V gene lookup returns CDR1 SGHTA and CDR2 FQGNSA. With 5 bases clipped from V and 8 bases from J, the junction kept 10 bases outside the gene matches. The CDR3 has 15 residues. CDR3 nucleotides: TGTGCCAGCAGCATCTCCGGGACTAGCCTCTATGAGCAGTTCTTC. Protein product: CASSISGTSLYEQFF. Supplemented by reference TRBV7-2 and TRBJ2-1, the full variable domain reads GAGVSQSPSNKVTEKGKDVELRCDPISGHTALYWYRQSLGQGLEFLIYFQGNSAPDKSGLPSDRFSAERTGGSVSTLTIQRTQQEDSAVYLCASSISGTSLYEQFFGPGTRLTVL.

The chain couples TRBV10-2 to TRBJ2-5; 8 positions agree with TRBD2. With 7 bases clipped from V and 8 bases from J, the junction kept 9 bases outside the gene matches. Per germline, CDR1 WSHSY and CDR2 SAAADI. The CDR3 has 13 amino acids. The CDR3: CASTEGGLDTQYF. Here the CDR3 DNA reads TGCGCCAGCACCGAGGGGGGACTAGACACCCAGTACTTC.

This clone was found many times. The V call is TRBV6-5, the J call TRBJ1-1; 8 nucleotides align to TRBD1. The J segment lost 8 bases and the V segment lost 6 bases, leaving 11 bases of the junction unmatched. The germline V gene encodes CDR1 MNHEY and CDR2 SVGAGI. This CDR3 contains 14 residues. CDR3 in DNA: TGTGCCAGCAGCCAACCACCTCCAGGGGGCGAAGCTTTCTTT. This encodes CASSQPPPGGEAFF.

The rearrangement uses TRBV19 and TRBJ2-6; unclear D gene. Germline values: CDR1 LNHDA, CDR2 SQIVND (reference sequence). V was trimmed by 7 bases and J by 1 base, leaving 11 bases between them. There are 15 residues in the CDR3. The CDR3 is CASTHGSSGANVLTF. In nucleotides, the CDR3 is TGTGCCAGTACCCATGGGTCGTCTGGGGCCAACGTCCTGACTTTC.

This chain joins TRBV6-5 and TRBJ1-6, with unresolved D. Trimming stripped 7 bases from V and 6 bases from J, with 13 bases between. This CDR3 has 14 amino acids. From germline, CDR1 is MNHEY and CDR2 SVGAGI. The CDR3, as DNA: TGTGCCAGCAACCCGTTCCCCAGTAATTCACCCCTCCACTTT. Amino acids: CASNPFPSNSPLHF.

A single count supports this clone. The chain recombines TRBV27 with TRBJ2-1, with D perhaps matching TRBD1 or TRBD2 (5 bases each). Germline loops: CDR1 MNHEY, CDR2 SMNVEV (reference sequence). Trimming took 4 bases from V and 2 from J, leaving 15 bases between them. The CDR3 has 16 amino acids. The CDR3 here is CASSSSGSLPYNEQFF. The DNA for the CDR3 is TGTGCCAGCAGTTCCTCAGGGAGCCTGCCCTACAATGAGCAGTTCTTC.

The chain is built from TRBV2 and TRBJ2-5, with D maybe TRBD1 (6 bases). The germline V gene has CDR1 SNHLY and CDR2 FYNNEI. Trimming removed 5 bases at V and 2 bases at J, with 24 bases between. There are 18 residues in the CDR3. CDR3 region: CASSREVRGRGGQETQYF. The DNA of the CDR3 is TGTGCCAGCAGTAGAGAGGTCAGAGGCAGGGGTGGACAAGAGACCCAGTACTTC.

The gene calls are TRBV5-1 and TRBJ2-3, with D possibly matching TRBD1 (5 bases). The CDR3 has 15 residues. Trimming stripped 2 bases from V and 2 bases from J, with 12 bases between. The germline CDR1 and CDR2 sequences are SGHRS and YFSETQ. CDR3 bases: TGCGCCAGCAGCTTACGACAGTCCAACACAGATACGCAGTATTTT. Residues: CASSLRQSNTDTQYF.

The rearrangement links TRBV7-9 to TRBJ2-7; D possibly corresponds to TRBD2 (5 bases). Germline lookup yields CDR1 SEHNR and CDR2 FQNEAQ (reference sequence). V lost 4 bases and J 2 bases, leaving 12 bases between the germline ends. This CDR3 contains 14 residues. CDR3 sequence reads: CASSSTTGTYEQYF. Here the CDR3 DNA reads TGTGCCAGCAGCTCGACTACGGGAACCTACGAGCAGTACTTC.

The V call is TRBV11-2, the J call TRBJ1-1, with D unresolved. This CDR3 spans 13 amino acids. CDR1 and CDR2 from the germline V gene are SGHAT and FQNNGV. The V end was cut by 1 base, the J end by 6 bases, with 9 bases between. The CDR3 protein is CASSLAGSPEAFF. The CDR3 DNA is TGTGCCAGCAGCTTAGCGGGATCCCCTGAAGCTTTCTTT.

The chain recombines TRBV6-2 or TRBV6-3 with TRBJ2-7; 11 positions match TRBD2. The CDR3 runs 15 residues. Germline CDR1 and CDR2: MNHEY and SVGEGT. J was trimmed by 5 bases and V by 1 base; bases with no gene match: 4. CDR3 bases: TGTGCCAGCAGTTACTGGCTAGCGGGAGGAAACGAGCAGTACTTC. Its translation is CASSYWLAGGNEQYF.

V and J are TRBV19 and TRBJ1-6, with unresolved D. Trimming took off 7 bases at V and 13 bases at J, with 14 bases between the two ends. Germline lookup yields CDR1 LNHDA and CDR2 SQIVND (reference sequence). The CDR3 is 12 amino acids. The CDR3 spells CASIDHRGPLHF. Written as DNA, the CDR3 is TGTGCCAGTATCGACCACCGTGGGCCCCTCCACTTT.

The chain couples TRBV24-1 to TRBJ1-5; 9 bases align to TRBD1. The CDR3 is made up of 19 amino acids. The germline CDR1 and CDR2 sequences are KGHDR and SFDVKD. The V and J ends lost 4 bases and 1 base, in that order; junction bases with no gene match: 13. CDR3 DNA: TGTGCCACCAGTGACCTAGGACAGGGGACAAGTTGGAGCAATCAGCCCCAGCATTTT. Amino acids: CATSDLGQGTSWSNQPQHF.

This chain links TRBV24-1 with TRBJ2-5; D may be TRBD2 (6 bases). V lost 9 bases to trimming and J lost 0 bases, with 13 bases between them. Per the germline V gene, CDR1 is KGHDR and CDR2 is SFDVKD. The CDR3 loop spans 14 amino acids. The CDR3 region is CATGAGGDQETQYF. CDR3 nucleotide sequence: TGTGCCACCGGGGCGGGCGGGGACCAAGAGACCCAGTACTTC.